The source of this T cell receptor beta chain is a study of technical replicates of blood from a handful of donors. V lost 6 bases, J lost 4 bases, and 12 bases lay in between. The length of the CDR3 is 13 residues. CDR1 is WNHNN, CDR2 SYGVQD, per germline (reference sequence). Here immunoSEQ multiplex PCR was the method, and the copy in TCRdb shows in-frame clones only, minus some. The sample consists of roughly 80,000 clones, 90% to 95% of them appearing once. The chain links TRBV10-1 to TRBJ2-5, with a weak D call TRBD2 (6 bases). Sequencing was carried out using T cells isolated from PBMCs. The source of this sequence is a human donor in good health. CDR3 coding DNA: TGCGCCAGCAGCGAGGAGGGAGGAGAGACCCAGTACTTC. Translating gives CASSEEGGETQYF.